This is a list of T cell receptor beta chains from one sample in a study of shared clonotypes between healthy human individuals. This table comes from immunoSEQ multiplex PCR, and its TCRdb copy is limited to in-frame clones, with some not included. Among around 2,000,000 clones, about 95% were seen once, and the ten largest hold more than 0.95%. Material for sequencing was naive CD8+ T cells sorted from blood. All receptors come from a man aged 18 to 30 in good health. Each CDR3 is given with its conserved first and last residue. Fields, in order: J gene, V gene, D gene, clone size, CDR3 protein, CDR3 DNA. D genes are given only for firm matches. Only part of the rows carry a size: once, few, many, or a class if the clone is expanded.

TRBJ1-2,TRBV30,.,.,CAWSEPLLLGQLNYGYTF,TGTGCCTGGAGTGAACCCCTCCTCCTAGGACAGTTAAACTATGGCTACACCTTC
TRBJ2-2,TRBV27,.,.,CASSLSEGARTNTGELFF,TGTGCCAGCAGTTTATCGGAGGGTGCCAGGACAAACACCGGGGAGCTGTTTTTT
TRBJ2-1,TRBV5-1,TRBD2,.,CASSFAGGLYNEQFF,TGCGCCAGCAGCTTCGCGGGGGGCCTTTACAATGAGCAGTTCTTC
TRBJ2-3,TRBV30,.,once,CAWSVGRDISTDTQYF,TGTGCCTGGAGTGTTGGCCGGGACATAAGCACAGATACGCAGTATTTT
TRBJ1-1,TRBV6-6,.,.,CASSYSIRVGDTEAFF,TGTGCCAGCAGTTACTCGATTCGGGTTGGGGACACTGAAGCTTTCTTT
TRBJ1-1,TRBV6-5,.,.,CASSYSTATEAFF,TGTGCCAGCAGTTACTCGACAGCCACTGAAGCTTTCTTT
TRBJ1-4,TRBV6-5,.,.,CASSYSIQIEKLFF,TGTGCCAGCAGTTACTCGATACAAATTGAAAAACTGTTTTTT
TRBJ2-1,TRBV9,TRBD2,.,CASSVSGRVIDEQFF,TGTGCCAGCAGCGTCAGCGGGAGAGTTATCGATGAGCAGTTCTTC
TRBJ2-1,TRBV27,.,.,CASRDPTSHNEQFF,TGTGCCAGCAGGGACCCGACTAGTCACAATGAGCAGTTCTTC
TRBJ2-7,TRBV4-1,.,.,CASSQGLRYEQYF,TGCGCCAGCAGCCAAGGTCTACGATACGAGCAGTACTTC
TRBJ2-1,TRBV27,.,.,CASSILDPGGGSYNEQFF,TGTGCCAGCAGCATCCTCGACCCCGGGGGTGGATCCTACAATGAGCAGTTCTTC
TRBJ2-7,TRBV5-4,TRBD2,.,CASSGDGRASSERYF,TGTGCCAGCAGCGGCGACGGGAGGGCCTCTTCCGAACGGTACTTC
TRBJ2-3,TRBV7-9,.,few,CASSSGIDTQYF,TGTGCCAGCAGCTCAGGGATAGATACGCAGTATTTT
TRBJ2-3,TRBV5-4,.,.,CASSFGSRGISDTQYF,TGTGCCAGCAGCTTTGGGAGCAGAGGGATCTCAGATACGCAGTATTTT
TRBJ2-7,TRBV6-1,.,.,CASSPNIYEQYF,TGTGCCAGCAGCCCTAACATATACGAGCAGTACTTC
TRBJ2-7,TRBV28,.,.,CASSPLGLYEQYF,TGTGCCAGCAGTCCTCTCGGACTATACGAGCAGTACTTC
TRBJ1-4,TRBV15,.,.,CATSQGAEANEKLFF,TGTGCCACCAGTCAAGGGGCGGAAGCTAATGAAAAACTGTTTTTT
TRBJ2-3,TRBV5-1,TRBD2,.,CASSLFGLALTTSTDTQYF,TGCGCCAGCAGCTTGTTTGGACTAGCGCTAACTACTAGCACAGATACGCAGTATTTT
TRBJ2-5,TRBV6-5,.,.,CASRGDNEGTQYF,TGTGCCAGCAGGGGGGACAACGAGGGGACCCAGTACTTC
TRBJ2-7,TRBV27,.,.,CASSPFGGDYEQYF,TGTGCCAGCAGTCCCTTCGGGGGTGACTACGAGCAGTACTTC
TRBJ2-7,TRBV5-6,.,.,CASSLAGGREYEQYF,TGTGCCAGCAGCTTGGCAGGGGGGAGAGAGTACGAGCAGTACTTC
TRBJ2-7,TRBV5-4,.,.,CASSLESSGVGYEQYF,TGTGCCAGCAGCTTGGAAAGTTCAGGGGTCGGCTACGAGCAGTACTTC
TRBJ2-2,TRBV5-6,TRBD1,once,CASRLQGARETGELFF,TGTGCCAGCAGATTACAGGGGGCGCGGGAGACCGGGGAGCTGTTTTTT
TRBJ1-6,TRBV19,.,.,CASSIWSSYNSPLHF,TGTGCCAGTAGTATATGGAGCTCCTATAATTCACCCCTCCACTTT
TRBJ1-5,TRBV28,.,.,CASSADSNQPQHF,TGTGCCAGCAGTGCGGATAGCAATCAGCCCCAGCATTTT
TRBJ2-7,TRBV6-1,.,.,CASSGGSTYEQYF,TGTGCCAGCAGTGGGGGAAGTACCTACGAGCAGTACTTC
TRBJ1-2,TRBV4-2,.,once,CASSQEFTLDGYTF,TGTGCCAGCAGCCAAGAGTTTACACTGGATGGCTACACCTTC
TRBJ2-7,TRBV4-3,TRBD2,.,CASSQDGPSGIYEQYF,TGCGCCAGCAGCCAAGATGGGCCTAGCGGGATCTACGAGCAGTACTTC
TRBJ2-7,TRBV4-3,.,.,CASSQEAATNYYEQYF,TGCGCCAGCAGCCAAGAAGCAGCTACGAACTACTACGAGCAGTACTTC
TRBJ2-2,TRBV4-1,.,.,CANYPGGELFF,TGCGCCAACTACCCGGGGGGGGAGCTGTTTTTT
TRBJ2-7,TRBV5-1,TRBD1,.,CASSLDGTGASYEQYF,TGCGCCAGCAGCTTGGATGGGACAGGGGCCTCCTACGAGCAGTACTTC
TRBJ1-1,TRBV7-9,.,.,CASSLEGLGGVNTEAFF,TGTGCCAGCAGCTTAGAGGGACTGGGAGGGGTGAACACTGAAGCTTTCTTT